The following is a T cell receptor (beta chain) sequence with its context. Its matching antigen is unknown. In the same sample, other DNA sequences code for this CDR3. This CDR3 spans 14 amino acids. Looked up from germline, CDR1 is SGHRS and CDR2 is YFSETQ. V lost 0 bases to trimming and J lost 4 bases; unmatched junction nucleotides: 3. This specimen belongs to a study of beta chain features in type 1 diabetes. Background on the study: In all, around 99 million sorted cells from all samples were analyzed.

Study findings and constraints: Patients' naive, central memory and regulatory TCRB repertoires appeared more alike than those of healthy donors. PCR could preferentially amplify shorter templates, alike in patients and controls. Across all four CD4+ subsets, people with type 1 diabetes showed modestly shorter TCRB CDR3s. A potential influence of HLA type upon TCRB rearrangement remained unresolved herein.

Expressed TCRB transcripts got sequenced, as all isolated RNA was reverse transcribed. This table comes from immunoSEQ multiplex PCR, and its TCRdb copy is limited to in-frame clones, with some not included. Of roughly 180,000 clones in the sample, about 7.8% were seen once. The TCR originated in a woman between 40 and 55 years old with type 1 diabetes. Material for sequencing was central memory CD4+ T cells from blood. The genes are TRBV5-1 and TRBJ2-7, with 8 bases matching TRBD1. CDR3 sequence (DNA): TGCGCCAGCAGCTTGGAGCAGGGGGCTTACGAGCAGTACTTC. Its protein product is CASSLEQGAYEQYF.